This record concerns one T cell receptor beta chain sequence. Its antigen remains unknown. The CDR3 extends over 17 amino acids. The germline gives CDR1 SGHVS, CDR2 FQNEAQ. Through 5' RACE with UMI labels, the TRB cDNA libraries were prepared. From the 5' RACE reads, TCRdb lists one entry per CDR3 protein and no DNA. The ten most abundant clones cover over 0.25% of a sample with about 150,000 distinct CDR3 sequences. The data derive from a study of CXCR3-negative and CXCR3-positive naive CD8 T cells. Study-level points and caveats: With surface CD5 comparable between naive subsets, TCR strength was estimated using properties derived from the TRB CDR3. CXCR3-positive naive cells carried more hydrophobic TRB CDR3s than CXCR3-negative ones.

The clonotype originates from a human donor in good health. Some clones in this sample may be carry-over from other donors' samples. What was sequenced was naive CXCR3+ CD8+ T cells from blood. Subset noted: CD45RO-CCR7+CD27+CD95- naive CD8+ T cells expressing CXCR3 (TNR3+). The chain joins TRBV7-8 to TRBJ2-5; absent DNA, TCRdb's TRBD2 call cannot be checked. Here the CDR3 reads CASSFPVEVSVQETQYF.